This record looks at one TCR beta chain sequence and its context. TCRdb's table, derived via immunoSEQ multiplex PCR, lists solely in-frame clones and lacks some. The sample contains approximately 31,000 clones, roughly 86% of which appear only once. This specimen belongs to a study of blood T cell repertoires in COVID-19. Trimming pared 0 bases from V and 6 bases from J, leaving 8 bases between. The CDR3 has 14 residues. Germline values: CDR1 MNHEY, CDR2 SMNVEV (reference sequence). The V call is TRBV27, the J call TRBJ2-2; a weak D match, TRBD2 (6 bases). Material: peripheral blood. This sequence was found in a human donor with active COVID-19. The donor label of this sample is uncertain. CDR3 in DNA: TGTGCCAGCAGTTTATCAACTAGCCCCGGGGAGCTGTTTTTT. Amino acids: CASSLSTSPGELFF.